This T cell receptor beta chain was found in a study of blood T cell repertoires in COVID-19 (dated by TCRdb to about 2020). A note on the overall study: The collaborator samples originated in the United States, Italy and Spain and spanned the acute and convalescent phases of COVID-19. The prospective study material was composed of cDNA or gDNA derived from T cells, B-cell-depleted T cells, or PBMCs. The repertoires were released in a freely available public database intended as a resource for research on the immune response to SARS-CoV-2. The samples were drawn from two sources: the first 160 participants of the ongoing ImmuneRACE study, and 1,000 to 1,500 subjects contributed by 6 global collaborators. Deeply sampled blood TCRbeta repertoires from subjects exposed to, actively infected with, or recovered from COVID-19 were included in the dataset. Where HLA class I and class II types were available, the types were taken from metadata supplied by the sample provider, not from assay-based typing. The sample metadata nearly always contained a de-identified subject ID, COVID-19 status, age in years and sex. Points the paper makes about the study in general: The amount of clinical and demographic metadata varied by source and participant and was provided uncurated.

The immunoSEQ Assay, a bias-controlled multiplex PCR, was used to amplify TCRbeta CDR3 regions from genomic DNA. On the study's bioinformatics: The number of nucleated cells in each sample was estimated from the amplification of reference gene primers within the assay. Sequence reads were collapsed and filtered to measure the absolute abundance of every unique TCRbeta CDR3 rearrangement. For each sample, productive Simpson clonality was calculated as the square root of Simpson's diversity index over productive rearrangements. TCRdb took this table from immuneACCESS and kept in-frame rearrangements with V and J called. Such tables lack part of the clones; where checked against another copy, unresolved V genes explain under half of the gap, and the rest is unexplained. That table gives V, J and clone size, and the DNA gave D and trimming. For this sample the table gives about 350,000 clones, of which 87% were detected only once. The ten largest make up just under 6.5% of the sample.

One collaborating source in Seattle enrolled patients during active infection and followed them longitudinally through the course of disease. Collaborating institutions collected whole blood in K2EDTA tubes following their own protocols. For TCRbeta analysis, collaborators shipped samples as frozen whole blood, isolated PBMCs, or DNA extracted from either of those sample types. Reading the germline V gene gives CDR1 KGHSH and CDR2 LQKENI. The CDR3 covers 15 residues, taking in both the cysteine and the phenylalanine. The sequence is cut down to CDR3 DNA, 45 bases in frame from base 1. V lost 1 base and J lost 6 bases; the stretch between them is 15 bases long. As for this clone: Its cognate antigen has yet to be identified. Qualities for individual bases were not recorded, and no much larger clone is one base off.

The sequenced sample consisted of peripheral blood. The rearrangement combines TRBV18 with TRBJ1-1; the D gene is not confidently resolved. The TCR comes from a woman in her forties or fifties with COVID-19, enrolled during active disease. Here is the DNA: TGTGCCAGCTCACCACTCTCGCGAGCCGAGGCTGAAGCTTTCTTT. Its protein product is CASSPLSRAEAEAFF. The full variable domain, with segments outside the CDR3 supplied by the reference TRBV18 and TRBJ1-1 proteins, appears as NAGVMQNPRHLVRRRGQEARLRCSPMKGHSHVYWYRQLPEEGLKFMVYLQKENIIDESGMPKERFSAEFPKEGPSILRIQQVVRGDSAAYFCASSPLSRAEAEAFFGQGTRLTVV.